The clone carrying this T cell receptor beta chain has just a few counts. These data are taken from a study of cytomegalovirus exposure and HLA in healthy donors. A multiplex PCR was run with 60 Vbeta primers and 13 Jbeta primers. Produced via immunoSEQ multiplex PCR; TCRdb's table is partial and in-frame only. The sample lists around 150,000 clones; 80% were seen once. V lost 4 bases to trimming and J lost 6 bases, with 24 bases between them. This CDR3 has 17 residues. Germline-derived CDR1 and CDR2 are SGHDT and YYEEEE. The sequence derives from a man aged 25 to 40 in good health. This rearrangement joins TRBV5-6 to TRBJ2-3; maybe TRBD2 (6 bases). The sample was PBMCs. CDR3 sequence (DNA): TGTGCCAGCAGCCCCCGGGCGGCGGGACGCTGGGCGGATACGCAGTATTTT. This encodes CASSPRAAGRWADTQYF.